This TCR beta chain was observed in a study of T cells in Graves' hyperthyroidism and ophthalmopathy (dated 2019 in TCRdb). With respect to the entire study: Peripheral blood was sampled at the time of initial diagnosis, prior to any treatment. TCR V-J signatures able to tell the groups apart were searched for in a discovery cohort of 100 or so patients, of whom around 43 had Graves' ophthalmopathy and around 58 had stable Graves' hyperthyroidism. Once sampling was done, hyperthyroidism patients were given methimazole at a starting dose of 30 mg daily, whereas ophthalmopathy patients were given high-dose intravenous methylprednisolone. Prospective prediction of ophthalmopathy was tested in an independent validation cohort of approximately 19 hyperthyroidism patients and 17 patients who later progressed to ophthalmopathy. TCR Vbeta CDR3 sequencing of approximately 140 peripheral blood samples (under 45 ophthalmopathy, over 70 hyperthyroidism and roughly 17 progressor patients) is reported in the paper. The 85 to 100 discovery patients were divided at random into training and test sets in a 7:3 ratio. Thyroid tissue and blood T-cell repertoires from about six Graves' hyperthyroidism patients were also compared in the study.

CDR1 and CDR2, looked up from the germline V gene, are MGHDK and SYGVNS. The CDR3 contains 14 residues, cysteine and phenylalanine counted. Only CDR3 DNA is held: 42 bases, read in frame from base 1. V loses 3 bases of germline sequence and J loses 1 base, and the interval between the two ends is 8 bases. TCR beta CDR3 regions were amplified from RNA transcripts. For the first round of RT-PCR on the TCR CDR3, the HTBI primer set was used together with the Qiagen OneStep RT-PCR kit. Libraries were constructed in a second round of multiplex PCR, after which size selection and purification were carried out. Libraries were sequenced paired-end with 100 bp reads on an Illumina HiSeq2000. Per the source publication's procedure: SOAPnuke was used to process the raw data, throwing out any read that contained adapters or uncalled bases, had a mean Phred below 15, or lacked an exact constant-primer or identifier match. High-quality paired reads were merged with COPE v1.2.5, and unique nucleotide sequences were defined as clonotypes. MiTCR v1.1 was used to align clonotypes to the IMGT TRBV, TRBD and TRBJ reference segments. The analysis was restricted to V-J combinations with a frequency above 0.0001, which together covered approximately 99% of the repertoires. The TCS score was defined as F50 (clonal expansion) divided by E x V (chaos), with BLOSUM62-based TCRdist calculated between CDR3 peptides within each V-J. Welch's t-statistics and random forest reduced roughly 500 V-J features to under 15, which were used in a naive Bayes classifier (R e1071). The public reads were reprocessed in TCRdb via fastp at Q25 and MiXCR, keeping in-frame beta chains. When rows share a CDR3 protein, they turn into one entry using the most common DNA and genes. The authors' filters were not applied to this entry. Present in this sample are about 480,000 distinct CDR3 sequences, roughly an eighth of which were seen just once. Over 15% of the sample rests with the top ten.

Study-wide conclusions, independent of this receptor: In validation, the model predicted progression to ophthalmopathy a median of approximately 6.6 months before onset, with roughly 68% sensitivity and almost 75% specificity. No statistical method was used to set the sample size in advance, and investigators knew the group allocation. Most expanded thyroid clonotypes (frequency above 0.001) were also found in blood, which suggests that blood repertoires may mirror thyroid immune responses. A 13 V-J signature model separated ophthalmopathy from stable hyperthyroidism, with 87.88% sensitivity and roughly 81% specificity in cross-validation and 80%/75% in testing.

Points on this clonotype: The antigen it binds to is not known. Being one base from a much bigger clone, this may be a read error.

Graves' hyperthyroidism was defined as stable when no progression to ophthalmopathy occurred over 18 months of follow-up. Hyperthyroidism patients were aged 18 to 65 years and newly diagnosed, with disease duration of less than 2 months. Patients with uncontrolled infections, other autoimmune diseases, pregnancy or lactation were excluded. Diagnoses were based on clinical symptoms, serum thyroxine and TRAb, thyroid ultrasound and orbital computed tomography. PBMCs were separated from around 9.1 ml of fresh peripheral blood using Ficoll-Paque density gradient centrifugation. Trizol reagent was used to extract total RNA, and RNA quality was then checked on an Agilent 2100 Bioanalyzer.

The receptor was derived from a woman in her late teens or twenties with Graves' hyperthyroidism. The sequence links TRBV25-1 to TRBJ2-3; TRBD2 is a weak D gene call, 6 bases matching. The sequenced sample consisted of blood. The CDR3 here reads CASSEGGGTDTQYF. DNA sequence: TGTGCCAGCAGTGAGGGCGGGGGCACAGATACGCAGTATTTT.